This T cell receptor beta chain was identified in a study of cytomegalovirus exposure and HLA in healthy donors. Study-wide findings and caveats: About 180 TCR beta chains were listed as cytomegalovirus-associated. Most sequenced TCRs were rare (though some public TCRs occurred in many donors).

The donors were part of the validation cohort of 120 subjects. That cohort was separate from the first cohort, which comprised fewer than 800 subjects. Notes on this clone: What it binds is unknown.

V lost 0 bases and J lost 3, with 12 bases in between. The CDR3 covers 15 residues. Germline CDR1 MGHRA, CDR2 YSYEKL. Assay: immunoSEQ multiplex PCR; the TCRdb copy retains only in-frame clones and omits some. The data show some 150,000 clones, roughly nine tenths seen once. Material for sequencing was PBMCs. The J gene is TRBJ2-7, the V gene TRBV4-1, with D perhaps TRBD2 (6 bases). The TCR was taken from a man between 18 and 35 years old in good health and CMV-seropositive. This CDR3 is CASSQDQWTNYEQYF. The CDR3 nucleotides read TGCGCCAGCAGCCAAGATCAGTGGACTAACTACGAGCAGTACTTC.